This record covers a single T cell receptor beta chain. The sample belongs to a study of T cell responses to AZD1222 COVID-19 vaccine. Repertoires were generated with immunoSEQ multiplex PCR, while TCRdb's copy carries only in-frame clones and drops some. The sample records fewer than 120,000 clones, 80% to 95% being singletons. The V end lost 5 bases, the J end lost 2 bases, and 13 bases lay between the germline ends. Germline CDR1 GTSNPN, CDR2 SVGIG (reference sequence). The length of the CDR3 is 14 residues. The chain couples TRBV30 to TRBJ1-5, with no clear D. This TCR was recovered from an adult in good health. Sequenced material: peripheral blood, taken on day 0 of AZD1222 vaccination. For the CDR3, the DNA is TGTGCCTGGGGTTACGGAGGCGGCAATCAGCCCCAGCATTTT. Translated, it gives CAWGYGGGNQPQHF.